This TCR beta chain came from a study of identical twins. TCRdb re-called the 5' RACE reads with MiXCR, one entry per CDR3 protein. The sample carries 1.5 million to 2 million distinct CDR3 sequences, about 30% recorded once. In its sample, this clonotype was seen many times. Its specificity is unknown. V lost 1 base to trimming and J lost 5 bases, with 5 bases between them. This CDR3 has 12 amino acids. Germline V gives CDR1 LGHNA, CDR2 YNFKEQ. Study-level results: Twin sharing of out-of-frame TCR alpha was underestimated by models in monozygotic pairs. Sequences that were out-of-frame, alpha and twin-shared displayed an excess of low generation probability.

This rearrangement joins TRBV4-2 to TRBJ2-5; no clear D. The sample consisted of cord blood. The sequence was obtained from a newborn girl in good health. CDR3 in amino acids: CASSQASETQYF. DNA of the CDR3: TGTGCCAGCAGCCAAGCTTCGGAGACCCAGTACTTC.